This T cell receptor (beta chain) was documented in a study of CD8 T cells in ankylosing spondylitis. Via MiXCR, TCRdb re-called the 5' RACE reads, giving one row per CDR3 protein. There are 200,000 to 300,000 distinct CDR3 sequences in the sample; over 9.5% occur only once, and 2% to 3% lies in the top ten. CDR3 length: 18 residues. V was pared by 6 bases and J by 4 bases, with 19 bases of the junction left unmatched. Germline CDR1 and CDR2: MNHNS and SASEGT. The receptor was derived from a male donor with ankylosing spondylitis or in good health (not recorded which). The chain carries TRBV6-1 and TRBJ2-7, with 9 positions matching TRBD1. Sequenced input: blood, either unsorted or a sorted T cell fraction (not recorded which). CDR3 DNA sequence: TGTGCCAGCAGCTCCAAATGGACCTCGACAGGGGGAACGTACGAGCAGTACTTC. As protein: CASSSKWTSTGGTYEQYF.